Below, 25 T cell receptor beta chains from the same sample are listed, as sequenced in a study of blood T cell repertoires in COVID-19. The protocol was immunoSEQ multiplex PCR, while the TCRdb copy is restricted to in-frame clones and leaves out a portion. This sample has under 150,000 clones, with around three quarters found just once. Source material: peripheral blood. All receptors derive from a woman at least 80 years old with acute or convalescent COVID-19.

The chain joins TRBV4-3 to TRBJ1-2; TRBD1 aligns across 11 bases. From germline, CDR1 is LGHNA and CDR2 YSLEER. The ends lost 0 bases at V and 2 bases at J; junction bases unmatched: 5. This CDR3 region has 17 residues. CDR3 nucleotide sequence: TGCGCCAGCAGCCAAGATGGCAGGACAGGGGGCAACTATGGCTACACCTTC. It specifies CASSQDGRTGGNYGYTF.

The chain is built from TRBV27 and TRBJ2-1, with D possibly TRBD1 on 6 matching bases. There are 12 residues in the CDR3. Trimming left V 3 bases short and J 12 bases short, with 12 bases between. The V gene's germline CDR1 is MNHEY and CDR2 SMNVEV (reference sequence). The CDR3: CASSLQGGRQFF. The CDR3 DNA follows: TGTGCCAGCAGTTTGCAAGGGGGTCGGCAGTTCTTC.

CDR3 coding DNA: TGTGCCAGCTCACCCCGCCGGACAGGATTGGGCACTGAAGCTTTCTTT. This encodes CASSPRRTGLGTEAFF. The chain couples TRBV18 to TRBJ1-1; TRBD1 aligns across 7 bases. With 3 bases clipped from V and 4 bases from J, the junction kept 11 bases outside the gene matches. CDR3 length: 16 amino acids. Germline loops: CDR1 KGHSH, CDR2 LQKENI.

The chain is built from TRBV28 and TRBJ2-3, with a possible D match to TRBD2 (6 bases). Deletions cut 8 bases from V and 7 bases from J, with 13 bases between. This CDR3 is 12 amino acids long. Germline assignment: CDR1 MDHEN and CDR2 SYDVKM. CDR3 region: CASQDGTHTQYF. Written as DNA, the CDR3 is TGTGCCAGCCAAGACGGGACTCATACGCAGTATTTT.

This chain joins TRBV13 and TRBJ1-2; D remains unclear. The CDR3 has 14 residues. Per the germline V gene, CDR1 is PRHDT and CDR2 is FYEKMQ (reference sequence). The germline V and J ends were trimmed by 0 bases and 8 bases, with 13 bases remaining between them. DNA for the CDR3: TGTGCCAGCAGCTTAGGGGAGAGGGCAGGCGGCTACACCTTC. This encodes CASSLGERAGGYTF. The variable domain in full, completed from reference TRBV13 and TRBJ1-2, reads AAGVIQSPRHLIKEKRETATLKCYPIPRHDTVYWYQQGPGQDPQFLISFYEKMQSDKGSIPDRFSAQQFSDYHSELNMSSLELGDSALYFCASSLGERAGGYTFGSGTRLTVV.

The rearrangement links TRBV7-8 to TRBJ1-1, with 10 bases that match TRBD1. The CDR3 loop spans 16 amino acids. Per germline, CDR1 SGHVS and CDR2 FQNEAQ. With V trimmed by 0 bases and J by 3 bases, 4 bases remained unmatched. CDR3 sequence: CASSLAGGTGDTEAFF. Written as DNA, the CDR3 is TGTGCCAGCAGCTTAGCCGGAGGGACAGGGGACACTGAAGCTTTCTTT.

The J gene is TRBJ1-5, the V gene TRBV19, with D perhaps matching TRBD1 (5 bases). V dropped 3 bases and J dropped 7 bases, with 10 bases sitting between them. The germline CDR1 and CDR2 sequences are LNHDA and SQIVND (reference sequence). The CDR3 totals 13 residues. CDR3 nucleotide sequence: TGTGCCAGTAGTATGTCCAGGGAACAGCCCCAGCATTTT. This codes for CASSMSREQPQHF.

The chain employs TRBV10-3 and TRBJ1-3; 8 bases are a match to TRBD1. V shed 10 bases and J 2 bases; nucleotides not matched to a gene: 10. Germline-derived CDR1 and CDR2 are ENHRY and SYGVKD. CDR3 size: 15 residues. The CDR3 sequence: CATQLGQGTGNTIYF. CDR3 nucleotides: TGTGCCACGCAATTAGGACAGGGCACTGGAAACACCATATATTTT.

V and J are TRBV28 and TRBJ2-7; possible D gene TRBD2, 5 bases. Trimming took 3 bases from V and 7 from J, leaving 19 bases between them. This CDR3 has 15 amino acids. From germline, CDR1 is MDHEN and CDR2 SYDVKM. The CDR3 bases are TGTGCCAGCAGTTTCCCGGGGTCCCCTTTTAGGGAGCAGTACTTC. This gives the protein CASSFPGSPFREQYF.

This sequence joins TRBV7-3 and TRBJ2-5; no reliable D call. The CDR3 totals 13 residues. Trimming left V 0 bases short and J 1 base short, with 3 bases between. Germline V gives CDR1 SGHTA, CDR2 FQGTGA. The CDR3 nucleotides read TGTGCCAGCAGCTTAACGGCCCAAGAGACCCAGTACTTC. Amino acid sequence: CASSLTAQETQYF.

This clone was recorded only once. The rearrangement links TRBV2 to TRBJ1-2; D is possibly TRBD1 (6 bases). V was pared by 1 base and J by 4 bases, with 7 bases between. The CDR3 is 13 amino acids. The germline CDR1 and CDR2 sequences are SNHLY and FYNNEI. CDR3 bases: TGTGCCAGCAGTGAAGGCAGGGGCTATGGCTACACCTTC. This codes for CASSEGRGYGYTF.

The chain links TRBV7-2 to TRBJ1-2, with D perhaps matching TRBD1 (5 bases). Deletions cut 0 bases from V and 4 bases from J, with 12 bases between. CDR3 length equals 15 residues. The germline V gene encodes CDR1 SGHTA and CDR2 FQGNSA. CDR3 bases: TGTGCCAGCAGCTTAGCGATAGGGGTTGGCTATGGCTACACCTTC. Residues: CASSLAIGVGYGYTF.

The chain combines TRBV6-6 with TRBJ1-1; maybe TRBD1 (6 bases). This CDR3 is 15 amino acids long. V shed 2 bases and J shed 7 bases, with 17 bases lying between them. Germline CDR1 MNHNY, CDR2 SVGAGI (reference sequence). The CDR3 loop is CASSYGMAGDGEAFF. CDR3 DNA: TGTGCCAGCAGTTACGGGATGGCAGGGGATGGTGAAGCTTTCTTT.

The rearrangement joins TRBV6-5 to TRBJ2-5, with 9 bases identical to TRBD1. This CDR3 spans 15 amino acids. The V segment lost 2 bases and the J segment 5 bases; nucleotides outside the gene matches: 6. The germline V gene encodes CDR1 MNHEY and CDR2 SVGAGI. The CDR3 region is CASSYRTGGAETQYF. In DNA form, the CDR3 reads TGTGCCAGCAGTTACAGAACAGGGGGCGCGGAGACCCAGTACTTC.

This chain uses TRBV7-3 with TRBJ1-1; D gene unclear. Looked up from germline, CDR1 is SGHTA and CDR2 is FQGTGA. The ends were cut back, 4 bases at V and 6 bases at J, with 6 bases in the middle. The CDR3 has 11 amino acids. This chain's CDR3 is CASSSGAEAFF. CDR3 bases: TGTGCCAGCAGCTCCGGGGCTGAAGCTTTCTTT.

The rearrangement uses TRBV4-2 and TRBJ1-4; D is unresolved. Per germline, CDR1 LGHNA and CDR2 YNFKEQ. The CDR3 sequence is 14 residues long. The V and J ends lost 2 bases and 3 bases respectively, with 7 bases between them. The CDR3 loop reads CASSQLRANEKLFF. CDR3 DNA sequence: TGTGCCAGCAGCCAACTGAGGGCTAATGAAAAACTGTTTTTT.

The chain combines TRBV7-6 with TRBJ2-7, with D maybe TRBD1 (5 bases). The V gene lost 1 base and the J gene lost 0 bases, with 10 bases spanning the gap. The CDR3 contains 15 residues. Germline CDR1 and CDR2: SGHVS and FNYEAQ. CDR3 in DNA: TGTGCCAGCAGCTTAGGGCTTGGGGCCTCCTACGAGCAGTACTTC. The encoded protein is CASSLGLGASYEQYF.

The chain combines TRBV7-8 with TRBJ1-1; possible D gene TRBD1, 5 bases. The CDR3 runs 15 residues. Trimming stripped 3 bases from V and 2 bases from J, with 13 bases between. Germline CDR1 and CDR2: SGHVS and FQNEAQ. CDR3: CASSFYSDSNTEAFF. CDR3 nucleotide sequence: TGTGCCAGCAGCTTCTACTCTGACAGTAACACTGAAGCTTTCTTT.

V usage is TRBV7-8 and J usage is TRBJ2-7; weak D call: TRBD2 (5 bases). Germline CDR1 reads SGHVS; CDR2 reads FQNEAQ. This CDR3 spans 13 amino acids. The V and J ends lost 5 bases and 4 bases respectively, with 12 bases between them. The CDR3 bases are TGTGCCAGCAGCGGAAGGACTCGGTACGAGCAGTACTTC. It codes for CASSGRTRYEQYF.

The CDR3 protein is CATEGRSNEKLFF. The CDR3 bases are TGTGCCACTGAGGGGAGGTCTAATGAAAAACTGTTTTTT. The chain is built from TRBV2 and TRBJ1-4; a weak D match, TRBD1 (5 bases). Germline CDR1 and CDR2: SNHLY and FYNNEI. CDR3 size: 13 residues. V gave up 10 bases and J gave up 3 bases, with 12 bases separating them. Full variable domain (rest looked up from reference TRBV2 and TRBJ1-4): EPEVTQTPSHQVTQMGQEVILRCVPISNHLYFYWYRQILGQKVEFLVSFYNNEISEKSEIFDDQFSVERPDGSNFTLKIRSTKLEDSAMYFCATEGRSNEKLFFGSGTQLSVL.

The chain employs TRBV18 and TRBJ1-2, with D possibly matching TRBD1 (5 bases). Between the trimmed V and J ends, which lost 2 bases and 1 base, there was a span of 17 bases. Germline CDR1 is KGHSH and CDR2 is LQKENI. The CDR3 extends over 17 amino acids. The CDR3, as DNA: TGTGCCAGCTCACCAAACCAGTCGGGGGAAGGTAACTATGGCTACACCTTC. Translation gives CASSPNQSGEGNYGYTF.

This clone has only a few counts. The rearrangement links TRBV11-2 to TRBJ2-2; TRBD1 is a possible D gene (5 bases). The CDR3 sequence is 15 residues long. Trimming pared 4 bases from V and 2 bases from J, leaving 11 bases between. Germline values: CDR1 SGHAT, CDR2 FQNNGV. CDR3 bases: TGTGCCAGCAGCTCCATGACAGCAAACACCGGGGAGCTGTTTTTT. Protein: CASSSMTANTGELFF.

Ten or more counts support this clone. The V call is TRBV25-1, the J call TRBJ1-6; weak D call: TRBD1 (5 bases). The CDR3 contains 17 residues. The V gene's germline CDR1 is MGHDK and CDR2 SYGVNS. V gave up 5 bases and J gave up 5 bases, with 19 bases separating them. The CDR3 loop is CASSSPLGVSNNSPLHF. In DNA form, the CDR3 reads TGTGCCAGCAGTTCCCCCCTAGGGGTTAGTAATAATTCACCCCTCCACTTT.

This clone showed up just a few times. The V call is TRBV19, the J call TRBJ1-2; TRBD1 agrees at 7 bases. J was trimmed by 1 base and V by 3 bases; bases with no gene match: 11. Looked up from germline, CDR1 is LNHDA and CDR2 is SQIVND (reference sequence). The CDR3 is made up of 17 amino acids. The CDR3 DNA sequence: TGTGCCAGTAGTATCCCACTTAGACAGGGCGGTAACTATGGCTACACCTTC. Translated: CASSIPLRQGGNYGYTF.

The V and J genes are TRBV7-6 and TRBJ2-5, with D possibly TRBD1 on 5 matching bases. The CDR3 extends over 14 amino acids. V lost 2 bases and J lost 1, with 8 bases in between. The V gene's germline CDR1 is SGHVS and CDR2 FNYEAQ. The CDR3 here is CASSLLGVQETQYF. The CDR3 nucleotides are TGTGCCAGCAGCTTATTAGGGGTCCAAGAGACCCAGTACTTC. Complete variable domain (other parts from reference TRBV7-6 and TRBJ2-5): GAGVSQSPRYKVTKRGQDVALRCDPISGHVSLYWYRQALGQGPEFLTYFNYEAQQDKSGLPNDRFSAERPEGSISTLTIQRTEQRDSAMYRCASSLLGVQETQYFGPGTRLLVL.